The T cell receptor (beta chain) under discussion was sequenced for a study of cytomegalovirus exposure and HLA in healthy donors (dated 2017 in TCRdb). Notes on the research overall: An earlier analysis of fewer than 750 of the donors reported approximately 300 Gb of sequence data and 95 million to 130 million unique TCR beta sequences obtained from about 179 million T cells. An early release that covered roughly 600 HLA-typed donors contained approximately 320 gigabases of sequencing data and tens of millions of unique TCR sequences. All discovery cohort repertoires had been generated on a single sequencing platform. To predict cytomegalovirus infection status, the study combined high-throughput TCR immunosequencing, statistical association of individual TCRs with disease status, and machine learning. Donor age, sex, ethnicity and CMV serostatus were compiled alongside the repertoire data. The later analysis used no new phenotypic data to find candidate immune exposures, relying instead on TCR beta sequences and their occurrence across donors. Typing coverage differed by locus: A, B, C, DRB1 and DQB1 were typed in roughly 620-630 donors, DQA1 in about 550, DPA1 in around 580, and DPB1 in roughly 470. Because of strong linkage in the cohort, five DR-DQ haplotypes were treated as single units for association and clustering. To decide whether each TCR beta V gene segment behaved as functional or pseudogenic, an earlier analysis of several hundred of the donors relied on high-throughput TCR beta sequencing. A later analysis re-examined previously published TCR beta repertoires from 610 or so donors and added high-resolution HLA genotyping to investigate patterns of TCR occurrence. The study profiled the T cell repertoires of some 610 subjects by immunosequencing and related them to cytomegalovirus serostatus. In a later genetic analysis, genome-wide SNP genotypes for about 60% of the 666 donors were used, and that subset was treated as a discovery cohort. Class I and class II HLA loci were covered by the typing at four-digit resolution. The study was designed to test whether signatures of past pathogen exposure could be identified by cataloging public T cell receptors. Of the 398 genotyped donors, 81% were placed in the genetic ancestry cluster associated with self-reported Caucasian donors. Among a few hundred genotyped donors of the cohort, an average of about 240,000 unique TCR beta nucleotide sequences were sequenced per donor, roughly 20% of them non-productive. Besides the first cohort of roughly 640 subjects, a separate validation cohort made up of over 95 different subjects was used. Broader findings and caveats from the paper: According to a later analysis, TCR association rates differed among HLA loci, with DRB1 alleles showing the most associated TCRs and HLA-C alleles showing the fewest. Some IMGT-functional V segments, including TRBV6-2 and TRBV6-3, could not be told apart with the 87-base-pair reads, so those segments were excluded. Specific HLA alleles were associated with 15,000 to 20,000 TCR beta sequences at a false discovery rate of 0.05 in a later analysis. About 17 rarely observed V segments, including chromosome 9 orphons, were excluded from the earlier analysis of a few hundred of the donors because counts were too low. This cohort had only TCR beta chains sequenced, and the lack of alpha or paired-chain data limited which features could be detected. In a later genetic analysis, fewer N-insertions in productive TCRs were reported among donors in an Asian-associated ancestry cluster than the roughly 700-donor mean. The authors suggested that the approach could potentially be extended to other disease states and immunological phenotypes. A later analysis found that HLA-associated TCR beta chains were more clonally expanded and had lower generation probabilities than equally common non-associated chains. Sequencing depth was assumed to be roughly uniform across donors in the presence/absence analyses, though that assumption may not hold. Because HLA typing was missing for some donors at each locus, association tests included only the typed subset. The classifier was reported to diagnose cytomegalovirus status with high specificity and sensitivity in both the original and validation cohorts. A few of the identified cytomegalovirus-associated TCR beta chains were confirmed in vitro to be specific for cytomegalovirus antigens. A total of fewer than 200 TCR beta chains were listed by the study as associated with cytomegalovirus. Several of the top co-occurrence clusters appeared to be linked to parvovirus B19, influenza, CMV and Epstein-Barr virus, according to a later analysis. A later analysis found that most CMV-associated TCR beta chains appeared HLA-restricted, with HLA associations seemingly driven largely by CMV exposure. Across donors, most TCR sequences were observed very rarely, whereas some public TCRs were present in many individuals. In an earlier analysis of around 600 of the donors, most TCR beta V segments were observed in productive rearrangements about 87% or about 30% of the time, broadly matching IMGT annotations. V-gene and J-gene trimming of TCR beta chains was associated with a missense DCLRE1C variant in a later genetic analysis, and the association was replicated in an independent cohort. A further reported finding was that TCR beta sequences accurately predicted the HLA-A and HLA-B alleles for most subjects in the first cohort. Linkage disequilibrium might explain the correlated functional status among segregating V segments, but an unknown experimental factor could not be excluded. The sequencing pipeline was judged likely to have produced a cluster of highly shared sequence variants as a technical artifact. When HLA alleles, especially DR and DQ, strongly co-occurred, TCR associations were difficult to assign to individual alleles. For the cohort, immune exposure information was limited to CMV serostatus.

Remarks on this clone: No cognate antigen has been identified for it. Per-base qualities were not stored, and no clone one base away is much larger.

The cohort comprised 550 to 700 healthy bone marrow donors. All cohort members were sampled while nominally healthy, although unrecorded immune exposures were likely present. The donor tested CMV seronegative, placing the donor among the approximately 400 seronegative members of the cohort. A peripheral blood sample was provided by each donor, and peripheral blood mononuclear cells were used for TCR beta sequencing. Genomic DNA was extracted from the blood cell samples with the Qiagen DNeasy Blood Extraction Kit. The CDR3 runs 15 residues from the cysteine to the phenylalanine. CDR3 DNA only is kept here, 45 bases in frame from base 1. Trimming leaves V shorter by 9 bases and J shorter by 8 bases, with the junction holding 18 bases beyond the gene matches. In the germline V gene (reference sequence), CDR1 corresponds to MNHNY and CDR2 to SVGAGI. Library method: the immunoSEQ multiplex PCR assay. For the multiplex PCR, a mixture combining 60 forward primers for TCR Vbeta segments and 13 reverse primers for TCR Jbeta segments was used. The CDR3 region of rearranged TCR beta genes was amplified from genomic DNA by a multiplex PCR assay. The Illumina HiSeq System was used to sequence the amplified TCR beta libraries as 87-base-pair reads. The authors processed their data as follows. In a later analysis, about 80 million unique TCR beta chains were counted across the 650 to 750 repertoires, and around 10 million of these chains were shared by at least two donors. A nearest-neighbor algorithm error-corrected the raw reads and collapsed the reads into unique sequences, merging closely related sequences to remove PCR and sequencing errors. Alignment of CDR3 sequences to IMGT reference sequences was used to assign V, D and J gene segments. For a sequence to be retained, a match of at least six nucleotides was required to both a V gene segment and a J gene segment. A rearrangement was called productive if the CDR3 had no stop codons and remained in frame with V and J, and every other rearrangement was called non-productive. CDR3 was defined by IMGT convention, running from the second conserved V-encoded cysteine to the conserved J-encoded phenylalanine. In an earlier analysis of 587 of the donors, sequences lacking an unambiguous match to a single V gene segment were excluded. An earlier analysis of fewer than 750 of the donors called V segments functional above 56.7% productive rearrangements and segregating when the between-donor standard deviation exceeded 5%. A statistical classification framework was built to diagnose cytomegalovirus status from the catalog of TCR beta chain sequences. In a later analysis, TCR nucleotide sequences were compared against IMGT/GENE-DB human TR gene sequences so that V and J genes could be assigned. In a later analysis, CDR3 sequences and most-parsimonious VDJ recombination scenarios were assigned using the TCRdist pipeline. A later analysis defined each TCR beta chain by its CDR3 amino acid sequence plus V-gene family, and excluded reads lacking a unique V-gene family. To address suspected cross-contamination and a sequencing artifact, a later analysis removed 450 to 700 highly shared, low-generation-probability nucleotide sequences. For each public chain, a later analysis derived a clonal expansion index from normalized ranks of inferred template counts within each repertoire. A later analysis computed generation probabilities with a VDJ recombination model fitted to out-of-frame rearrangements, and checked the results against IGoR. In a later analysis, TCR-TCR, TCR-HLA and TCR-CMV co-occurrence was scored with hypergeometric tests, and a repertoire-size bias correction was applied to TCR pairs. A later analysis estimated false discovery rates by permuting HLA or CMV assignments 20 times. In a later analysis, co-occurring TCRs were grouped using DBSCAN, with TCRdist sequence similarity added in when clustering inside HLA-allele-positive subsets. For co-occurrence clustering, repertoires with fewer than 30,000 or more than 120,000 public chains were excluded, along with a handful of repertoires with anomalous nucleotide sharing. Sourced from immuneACCESS, this table was stored by TCRdb with only in-frame sequences that have V and J called. A share of the clones is absent; for the studies checked, an unresolved V gene accounts for under half, and the remainder has no known explanation. V, J and clone size reflect that table, while D and trimming were determined from the DNA. Present in this sample are 110,000 to 150,000 clones, around three quarters of which were seen just once. Together, the top ten hold 1.5% to 2% of the sample.

Specimen: PBMCs. The origin of this receptor is a woman between 35 and 50 years old in good health and CMV-seronegative. The chain is assembled from TRBV6-6 and TRBJ1-2, with 7 junctional bases fitting TRBD1. The sequenced DNA is TGTGCCAGTCTCGAGGGGGCGCGAGGTTACGCGGGCTACACCTTC. Translated, this gives CASLEGARGYAGYTF.